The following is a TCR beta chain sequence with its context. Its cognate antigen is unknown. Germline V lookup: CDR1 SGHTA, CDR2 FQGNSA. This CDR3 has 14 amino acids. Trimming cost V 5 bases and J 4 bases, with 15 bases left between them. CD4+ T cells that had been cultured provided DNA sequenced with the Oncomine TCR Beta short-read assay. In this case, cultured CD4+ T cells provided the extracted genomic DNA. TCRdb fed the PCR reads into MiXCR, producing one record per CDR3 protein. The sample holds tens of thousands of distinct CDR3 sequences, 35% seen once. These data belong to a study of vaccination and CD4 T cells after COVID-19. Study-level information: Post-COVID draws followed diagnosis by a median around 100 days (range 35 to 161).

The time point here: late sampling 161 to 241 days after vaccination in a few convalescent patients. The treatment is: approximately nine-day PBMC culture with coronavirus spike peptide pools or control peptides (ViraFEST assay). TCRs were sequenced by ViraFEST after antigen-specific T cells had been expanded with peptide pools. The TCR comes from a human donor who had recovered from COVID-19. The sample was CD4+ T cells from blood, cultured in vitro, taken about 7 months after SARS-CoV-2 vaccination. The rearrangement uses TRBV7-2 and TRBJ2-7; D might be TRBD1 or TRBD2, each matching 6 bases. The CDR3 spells CASSPWGAWYEQYF. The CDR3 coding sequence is TGTGCCAGCAGCCCCTGGGGGGCCTGGTACGAGCAGTACTTC.